This TCR beta chain comes out of a study of cytomegalovirus exposure and HLA in healthy donors. Study-level results: In an earlier analysis, in 540 or so donors, most V segments appeared productive either ~90% or ~30% of the time.

PCR was performed using 60 Vbeta and 13 Jbeta primers. TCRdb's table, derived via immunoSEQ multiplex PCR, lists solely in-frame clones and lacks some. This sample's table reports 150,000 or so clones. Concerning this clone itself: Its antigen is currently unknown. The identical CDR3 is also encoded by other nucleotide sequences in the sample.

Looked up from germline, CDR1 is MDHEN and CDR2 is SYDVKM. Trimming removed 9 bases from V and 8 bases from J; junction bases left unmatched: 18. This CDR3 has 16 amino acids. This TCR was recovered from a young woman in good health and CMV-seronegative. The sequencing sample was made of PBMCs. V is TRBV28 and J is TRBJ1-2, with 10 bases aligning to TRBD1. CDR3 amino acids: CASSGQGDYFLGGYTF. As DNA, the CDR3 is TGTGCCAGTAGTGGACAGGGGGACTATTTCCTGGGGGGCTACACCTTC.